Below, 32 T cell receptor beta chains from the same sample are listed, as sequenced in a study of blood T cell repertoires in COVID-19. TCRdb keeps only in-frame clones here, not all; method: immunoSEQ multiplex PCR. The data show fewer than 350,000 clones, 85% seen once. Sequenced material: PBMCs or T cells enriched from blood (not recorded which). Receptors originate from a woman aged 25 to 39 who had been exposed to COVID-19.

The chain couples TRBV18 to TRBJ2-7; D is ambiguous. This CDR3 comprises 12 residues. V was trimmed by 0 bases and J by 7 bases, leaving 7 bases between them. Germline values: CDR1 KGHSH, CDR2 LQKENI. DNA for the CDR3: TGTGCCAGCTCACCACCGAGGCAGGAGCAGTACTTC. This translates into CASSPPRQEQYF.

The rearrangement links TRBV4-1 to TRBJ2-7; 8 bases fit TRBD2. Germline values: CDR1 MGHRA, CDR2 YSYEKL. Losses at the gene ends were 1 base for V and 2 bases for J; bases not matched to a gene: 10. The CDR3 sequence is 17 residues long. This chain's CDR3 is CASSQGLSGSIPYEQYF. Written as DNA, the CDR3 is TGCGCCAGCAGCCAAGGTTTGAGCGGGAGCATTCCCTACGAGCAGTACTTC.

The chain is built from TRBV23-1 and TRBJ1-2, with D uncertain. TRBV23-1 is classed as an ORF, of uncertain function. The CDR3 loop spans 15 amino acids. V was clipped by 4 bases and J by 6 bases, with 18 bases between them. CDR3 in amino acids: CASSPLFVKIDGYTF. As DNA, the CDR3 is TGCGCCAGCAGTCCCCTTTTTGTGAAGATAGATGGCTACACCTTC.

The chain has TRBV28 and TRBJ2-1, with 12 bases matching TRBD2. V dropped 8 bases and J dropped 8; count of bases not matched to a gene: 10. There are 15 residues in the CDR3. Germline assignment: CDR1 MDHEN and CDR2 SYDVKM. CDR3 loop: CASGAWTSGKDEQFF. For the CDR3, the DNA is TGTGCCAGCGGGGCGTGGACTAGCGGGAAGGATGAGCAGTTCTTC.

The V call is TRBV5-4, the J call TRBJ1-3; 7 bases line up with TRBD1. The germline V gene has CDR1 SGHNT and CDR2 YYREEE (reference sequence). V lost 2 bases to trimming and J lost 4 bases; unmatched junction nucleotides: 9. CDR3 length equals 16 residues. The CDR3 region has the DNA TGTGCCAGCAGCTTAGACGACAGGGCTCTGGGAAACACCATATATTTT. This sequence encodes CASSLDDRALGNTIYF.

This clone was seen only a few times. This chain uses TRBV30 with TRBJ1-3, with 10 bases identical to TRBD1. The CDR3 consists of 16 residues. Germline CDR1 GTSNPN, CDR2 SVGIG (reference sequence). V dropped 5 bases and J dropped 3; count of bases not matched to a gene: 10. The CDR3 DNA reads TGTGCCTGGGATCAGACAGGGGGCGCAAATGGAAACACCATATATTTT. Its translation is CAWDQTGGANGNTIYF.

The chain recombines TRBV9 with TRBJ1-2, with TRBD1 matching over 7 bases. V trimming: 0 bases; J trimming: 0 bases; junction bases outside the gene matches: 5. The germline CDR1 and CDR2 sequences are SGDLS and YYNGEE. CDR3 length: 16 residues. This CDR3 is CASSVAGDRANYGYTF. The CDR3, as DNA: TGTGCCAGCAGCGTAGCAGGGGACAGAGCTAACTATGGCTACACCTTC.

The V call is TRBV3-1 (or the pseudogene TRBV3-2), the J call TRBJ2-1, with D tentatively TRBD2 (5 bases). In germline, CDR1 is LGHDT, CDR2 YNNKEL (reference sequence). V gave up 0 bases and J gave up 10 bases, with 13 bases separating them. CDR3 length: 14 residues. The CDR3 bases are TGTGCCAGCAGCCAAGACAGGACTCCGATGGAGCAGTTCTTC. It yields the protein CASSQDRTPMEQFF.

The V gene is TRBV9, the J gene TRBJ2-4; 8 bases are a match to TRBD1. Germline values: CDR1 SGDLS, CDR2 YYNGEE. J gave up 1 base and V 0 bases, and 12 bases lay outside the gene matches. The CDR3 consists of 19 residues. Written as DNA, the CDR3 is TGTGCCAGCAGCGTAGGGGGGTGGAAAAGGGACAGGGCCAAAAACATTCAGTACTTC. Encoded protein: CASSVGGWKRDRAKNIQYF.

The chain carries TRBV10-3 and TRBJ1-5, with 10 bases matching TRBD1. The V gene's germline CDR1 is ENHRY and CDR2 SYGVKD. Trimming took 5 bases from V and 2 from J; bases not matched to a gene: 3. The CDR3 spans 15 residues. The CDR3 DNA sequence: TGTGCCATCAGTCCGACAGGGGGCGGCAATCAGCCCCAGCATTTT. Translating gives CAISPTGGGNQPQHF.

This chain connects TRBV6-2 or TRBV6-3 to TRBJ1-5; no firm D call. Germline lookup yields CDR1 MNHEY and CDR2 SVGEGT. CDR3 size: 17 residues. V was pared by 0 bases and J by 7 bases, with 19 bases between. The CDR3 nucleotides are TGTGCCAGCAGTTACTCGATAGCGGGTACCGGTGCCCAGCCCCAGCATTTT. This sequence encodes CASSYSIAGTGAQPQHF.

V gene TRBV6-1 combines with J gene TRBJ1-5; 7 bases align to TRBD1. The length of the CDR3 is 15 residues. Germline CDR1 is MNHNS and CDR2 is SASEGT. Trimming cost V 1 base and J 4 bases; bases outside gene matches: 4. The CDR3 nucleotides are TGTGCCAGCAGTGAAGGACAGGGAGGAAATCAGCCCCAGCATTTT. As protein: CASSEGQGGNQPQHF.

The chain uses TRBV6-2 or TRBV6-3 and TRBJ1-5, with 7 bases that match TRBD1. Germline lookup yields CDR1 MNHEY and CDR2 SVGEGT. The CDR3 covers 16 residues. The junction had 10 bases not matched to a gene; V was cut back by 6 bases and J by 2 bases. The CDR3 sequence: CASSPGITGGNQPQHF. CDR3 in DNA: TGTGCCAGCAGCCCCGGGATCACAGGGGGCAATCAGCCCCAGCATTTT.

J is TRBJ1-4 and V is TRBV7-9, with a possible D match to TRBD1 (6 bases). The CDR3 sequence is 15 residues long. Deletions cut 3 bases from V and 5 bases from J, with 13 bases between. In germline, CDR1 is SEHNR, CDR2 FQNEAQ (reference sequence). DNA of the CDR3: TGTGCCAGCAGCTTTGAAGGACAGATCAATGAAAAACTGTTTTTT. It translates to CASSFEGQINEKLFF.

The gene calls are TRBV2 and TRBJ1-2; perhaps TRBD1 as D (6 bases). Trimming removed 6 bases from V and 4 bases from J, with 12 bases in between. The V gene's germline CDR1 is SNHLY and CDR2 FYNNEI. This CDR3 spans 13 amino acids. CDR3 sequence reads: CASSVRGGYGYTF. The CDR3 nucleotides are TGTGCCAGCAGCGTCAGGGGTGGCTATGGCTACACCTTC. The whole variable domain, filled in from reference TRBV2 and TRBJ1-2, reads EPEVTQTPSHQVTQMGQEVILRCVPISNHLYFYWYRQILGQKVEFLVSFYNNEISEKSEIFDDQFSVERPDGSNFTLKIRSTKLEDSAMYFCASSVRGGYGYTFGSGTRLTVV.

This clone was counted a few times. V usage is TRBV29-1 and J usage is TRBJ2-3; D might be TRBD1 (6 bases). Trimming took 6 bases from V and 0 from J, leaving 7 bases between them. Germline loops: CDR1 SQVTM, CDR2 ANQGSEA. There are 12 residues in the CDR3. Written as DNA, the CDR3 is TGCAGCGTCGACAGGAGCACAGATACGCAGTATTTT. Protein: CSVDRSTDTQYF.

The gene calls are TRBV6-6 and TRBJ1-1; TRBD1 matches at 7 bases. The CDR3 length is 16 residues. Trimming took 6 bases from V and 0 from J; bases not matched to a gene: 10. Germline values: CDR1 MNHNY, CDR2 SVGAGI (reference sequence). The DNA of the CDR3 is TGTGCCAGCAGACCCCTCGGGACAGTAATGAACACTGAAGCTTTCTTT. Encoded protein: CASRPLGTVMNTEAFF.

This sequence joins TRBV5-1 and TRBJ1-1; D perhaps matches TRBD1 (5 bases). V lost 0 bases to trimming and J lost 9 bases, with 24 bases between them. The length of the CDR3 is 17 residues. Germline V gene data show CDR1 as SGHRS and CDR2 as YFSETQ. CDR3 amino acids: CASSLAEKRGPLSQAFF. CDR3 DNA: TGCGCCAGCAGCTTGGCCGAAAAAAGGGGTCCACTTAGTCAAGCTTTCTTT.

There are a few counts of this clone. J is TRBJ2-7 and V is TRBV28, with 9 nucleotides matching TRBD1. Losses at the gene ends were 5 bases for V and 2 bases for J; bases not matched to a gene: 10. Germline lookup yields CDR1 MDHEN and CDR2 SYDVKM. The CDR3 spans 16 residues. The CDR3 loop is CASSRARTGVPYEQYF. The CDR3 DNA reads as TGTGCCAGCAGTCGAGCCCGGACAGGGGTGCCCTACGAGCAGTACTTC.

With regard to this clone: This sample also contains other DNA sequences that code for the same CDR3. The chain combines TRBV27 with TRBJ2-2, with a possible D match to TRBD2 (5 bases). This CDR3 has 13 amino acids. The germline CDR1 and CDR2 sequences are MNHEY and SMNVEV (reference sequence). V was clipped by 3 bases and J by 4 bases, with 6 bases between them. The CDR3 bases are TGTGCCAGCAGTTTTCGGGGCACCGGGGAGCTGTTTTTT. It codes for CASSFRGTGELFF.

This sequence joins TRBV11-2 and TRBJ2-1; 8 nucleotides agree with TRBD1. This CDR3 spans 14 amino acids. Germline lookup yields CDR1 SGHAT and CDR2 FQNNGV. The J segment lost 6 bases and the V segment lost 1 base, leaving 2 bases of the junction unmatched. CDR3 DNA: TGTGCCAGCAGCTTAGTCACAGGGGGCAATGAGCAGTTCTTC. Encoded protein: CASSLVTGGNEQFF.

The chain combines TRBV6-2 or TRBV6-3 with TRBJ1-2; D call uncertain. Trimming stripped 2 bases from V and 6 bases from J, with 4 bases between. This CDR3 is 11 amino acids long. Germline V gene lookup returns CDR1 MNHEY and CDR2 SVGEGT. The CDR3 loop reads CASSYGDGYTF. DNA for the CDR3: TGTGCCAGCAGTTACGGAGATGGCTACACCTTC.

J is TRBJ2-1 and V is TRBV10-1; 7 bases line up with TRBD1. CDR1 is WNHNN, CDR2 SYGVQD, per germline (reference sequence). This CDR3 has 17 amino acids. V was pared by 2 bases and J by 2 bases, with 9 bases of the junction left unmatched. The DNA of the CDR3 is TGCGCCAGCAGTGAGCCGGGACAGAAGGGACCCTACAATGAGCAGTTCTTC. Translation gives CASSEPGQKGPYNEQFF.

This chain joins TRBV4-3 and TRBJ1-2; TRBD1 aligns across 10 bases. The CDR3 spans 16 residues. The germline CDR1 and CDR2 sequences are LGHNA and YSLEER. Unmatched junction bases numbered 7, after V lost 2 bases and J lost 4 bases. The CDR3 here is CASSQQRRQGAYGYTF. CDR3 coding DNA: TGCGCCAGCAGCCAACAAAGAAGACAGGGGGCCTATGGCTACACCTTC.

The V call is TRBV6-5, the J call TRBJ1-5; D not certain. Germline V gives CDR1 MNHEY, CDR2 SVGAGI. V was trimmed by 6 bases and J by 4 bases, leaving 16 bases between them. This CDR3 is built from 15 residues. CDR3 protein: CASRAVSHPNQPQHF. CDR3 DNA sequence: TGTGCCAGCAGGGCCGTCTCGCACCCTAATCAGCCCCAGCATTTT.

J is TRBJ2-6 and V is TRBV2; 12 nucleotides agree with TRBD2. Germline CDR1 reads SNHLY; CDR2 reads FYNNEI. This CDR3 region has 16 residues. V was clipped by 7 bases and J by 2 bases; unmatched bases: 3. The CDR3, as DNA: TGTGCCAGCAAGCTAGCGGGAGGGACTGGGGCCAACGTCCTGACTTTC. It yields the protein CASKLAGGTGANVLTF.

The genes are TRBV5-1 and TRBJ2-7; 7 bases are shared with TRBD1. Trimming cost V 3 bases and J 1 base; bases outside gene matches: 1. From germline, CDR1 is SGHRS and CDR2 YFSETQ. This CDR3 is 13 amino acids long. CDR3 residues: CASSSTGSYEQYF. The CDR3 bases are TGCGCCAGCAGCTCGACAGGGTCCTACGAGCAGTACTTC.

The CDR3 bases are TGTGCCACCAGTGAGGGCAGGGACACTGAAGCTTTCTTT. Its protein is CATSEGRDTEAFF. The genes are TRBV24-1 and TRBJ1-1; D is perhaps TRBD1 (5 bases). With 4 bases removed from V and 3 bases from J, the gap between germline ends came to 8 bases. The CDR3 totals 13 residues. Germline CDR1 is KGHDR and CDR2 is SFDVKD.

CDR3 sequence reads: CASTIMTGSTDTQYF. CDR3 nucleotide sequence: TGTGCCAGCACTATTATGACAGGGAGCACAGATACGCAGTATTTT. This chain links TRBV27 with TRBJ2-3; 7 bases map to TRBD1. V dropped 7 bases and J dropped 0; count of bases not matched to a gene: 7. Per germline, CDR1 MNHEY and CDR2 SMNVEV (reference sequence). The CDR3 is made up of 15 amino acids.

This chain connects TRBV11-2 to TRBJ1-3; D is unresolved. CDR1 and CDR2 (germline): SGHAT, FQNNGV. CDR3 size: 17 residues. With 1 base removed from V and 0 bases from J, the gap between germline ends came to 13 bases. CDR3 DNA sequence: TGTGCCAGCAGCTTAGGGAGGACGATTCGCTCTGGAAACACCATATATTTT. Its translation: CASSLGRTIRSGNTIYF. Full variable domain (missing parts from reference TRBV11-2 and TRBJ1-3): EAGVAQSPRYKIIEKRQSVAFWCNPISGHATLYWYQQILGQGPKLLIQFQNNGVVDDSQLPKDRFSAERLKGVDSTLKIQPAKLEDSAVYLCASSLGRTIRSGNTIYFGEGSWLTVV.

The chain has TRBV7-2 and TRBJ2-7, with 7 bases matching TRBD2. CDR1 is SGHTA and CDR2 is FQGNSA in the germline V gene. With V trimmed by 10 bases and J by 0 bases, 9 bases remained unmatched. The CDR3 loop spans 14 amino acids. CDR3 loop: CATRDGGSSYEQYF. The CDR3 DNA reads TGTGCCACTCGGGACGGGGGGAGCTCCTACGAGCAGTACTTC.

V and J are TRBV5-1 and TRBJ1-2, with 7 bases that match TRBD1. This CDR3 contains 16 residues. V lost 4 bases to trimming and J lost 8 bases; unmatched junction nucleotides: 17. Germline V gene data show CDR1 as SGHRS and CDR2 as YFSETQ. CDR3 DNA sequence: TGCGCCAGCAGCCCCCTCAACCTAGACAGGGCTAGCGGCTACACCTTC. Protein product: CASSPLNLDRASGYTF.